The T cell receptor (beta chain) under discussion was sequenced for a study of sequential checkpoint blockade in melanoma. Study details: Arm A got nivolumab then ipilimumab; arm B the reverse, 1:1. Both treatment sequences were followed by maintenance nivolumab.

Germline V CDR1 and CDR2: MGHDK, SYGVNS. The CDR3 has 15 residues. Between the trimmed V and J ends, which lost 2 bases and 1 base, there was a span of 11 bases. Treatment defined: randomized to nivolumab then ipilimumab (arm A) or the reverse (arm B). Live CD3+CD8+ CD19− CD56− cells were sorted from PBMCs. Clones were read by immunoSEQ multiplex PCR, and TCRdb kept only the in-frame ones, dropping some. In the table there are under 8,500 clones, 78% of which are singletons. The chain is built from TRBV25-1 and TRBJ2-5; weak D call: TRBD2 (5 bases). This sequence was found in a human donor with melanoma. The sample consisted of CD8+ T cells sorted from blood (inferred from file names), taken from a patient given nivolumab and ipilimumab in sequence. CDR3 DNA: TGTGCCAGCAGTGAAGGAGCGGAGTCCCAAGAGACCCAGTACTTC. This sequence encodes CASSEGAESQETQYF.